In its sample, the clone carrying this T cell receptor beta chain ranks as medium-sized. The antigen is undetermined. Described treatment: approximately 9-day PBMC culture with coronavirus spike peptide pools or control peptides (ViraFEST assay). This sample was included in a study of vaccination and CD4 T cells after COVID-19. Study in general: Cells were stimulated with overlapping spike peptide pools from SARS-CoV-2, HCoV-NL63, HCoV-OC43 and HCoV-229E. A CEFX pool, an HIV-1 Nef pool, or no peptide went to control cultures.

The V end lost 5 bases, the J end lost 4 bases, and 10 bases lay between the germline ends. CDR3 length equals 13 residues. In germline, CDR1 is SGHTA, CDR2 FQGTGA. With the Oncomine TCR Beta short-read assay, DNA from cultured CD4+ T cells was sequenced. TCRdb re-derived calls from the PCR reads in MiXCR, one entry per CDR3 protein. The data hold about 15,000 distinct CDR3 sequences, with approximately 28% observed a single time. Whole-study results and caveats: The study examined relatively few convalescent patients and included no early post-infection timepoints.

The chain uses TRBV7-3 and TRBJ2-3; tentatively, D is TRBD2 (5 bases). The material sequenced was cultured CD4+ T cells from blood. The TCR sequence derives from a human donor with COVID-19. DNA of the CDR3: TGTGCCAGCAGCCAGGCGGGTCCAGATACGCAGTATTTT. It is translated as CASSQAGPDTQYF.